Listed below are T cell receptor beta chains from one sample, sequenced in a study of blood T cell repertoires in COVID-19. Produced via immunoSEQ multiplex PCR; TCRdb's table is partial and in-frame only. Here the sample spans about 300,000 clones, roughly 85% being singletons. Sequencing was done on a sample of PBMCs or T cells enriched from blood (not recorded which). These receptors all come from a man under 40 who had recovered from COVID-19. Each CDR3 is given without its conserved first and last residue. The order of the fields is V gene, J gene, CDR3 protein.

v_gene: TRBV18; j_gene: TRBJ1-6; CDR3aa: ASSPPGQGDSPLH
v_gene: TRBV7-6; j_gene: TRBJ2-7; CDR3aa: ASSLTGYEQY
v_gene: TRBV3-1/TRBV3-2; j_gene: TRBJ2-7; CDR3aa: ASSQLGDEQY
v_gene: TRBV18; j_gene: TRBJ1-1; CDR3aa: ASSPTGGDTEAF
v_gene: TRBV9; j_gene: TRBJ1-4; CDR3aa: ASSVGPGKSEKLF
v_gene: TRBV11-2; j_gene: TRBJ1-1; CDR3aa: ASSLRSGAEGVAF
v_gene: TRBV10-3; j_gene: TRBJ2-7; CDR3aa: AISDSTGNTYEQY
v_gene: TRBV30; j_gene: TRBJ1-4; CDR3aa: AWSVRGGRREKLF
v_gene: TRBV5-4; j_gene: TRBJ1-5; CDR3aa: ASSVQGSNQPQH
v_gene: TRBV5-1; j_gene: TRBJ2-2; CDR3aa: ASSGQGETGELF
v_gene: TRBV20-1; j_gene: TRBJ2-2; CDR3aa: SASDGANTGELF
v_gene: TRBV21-1; j_gene: TRBJ1-1; CDR3aa: ASSKVDRGLSTEAF
v_gene: TRBV14; j_gene: TRBJ2-2; CDR3aa: ASSPGTNTGELF
v_gene: TRBV24-1; j_gene: TRBJ1-1; CDR3aa: ATSDPNEQGSEAF
v_gene: TRBV5-4; j_gene: TRBJ2-1; CDR3aa: ASKRGGAYPDSNEQF
v_gene: TRBV4-2; j_gene: TRBJ1-6; CDR3aa: ASSQDSGGLGSPLH
v_gene: TRBV9; j_gene: TRBJ1-3; CDR3aa: ASSPGHPGSGNTIY
v_gene: TRBV6-6; j_gene: TRBJ1-1; CDR3aa: ASSYSTVTDAF
v_gene: TRBV7-2; j_gene: TRBJ2-5; CDR3aa: ASSSLRLRKGLAETQY
v_gene: TRBV5-1; j_gene: TRBJ1-1; CDR3aa: ASSQGLNTEAF
v_gene: TRBV30; j_gene: TRBJ1-2; CDR3aa: AWTRNTFGYT
v_gene: TRBV2; j_gene: TRBJ1-2; CDR3aa: ASSGTGTFYGYT
v_gene: TRBV18; j_gene: TRBJ1-1; CDR3aa: ASSLTARNTEAF
v_gene: TRBV6-4; j_gene: TRBJ2-7; CDR3aa: ASSDPDRQPVEQY
v_gene: TRBV6-2/TRBV6-3; j_gene: TRBJ2-5; CDR3aa: ASSIDSQETQY
v_gene: TRBV18; j_gene: TRBJ1-2; CDR3aa: ASSPQRGMDYGYT
v_gene: TRBV6-5; j_gene: TRBJ1-2; CDR3aa: ASSYSDSGAFGGYT
v_gene: TRBV6-2/TRBV6-3; j_gene: TRBJ1-2; CDR3aa: ASSSPLQTVSYGYT
v_gene: TRBV9; j_gene: TRBJ1-3; CDR3aa: ASSRGDRPSGNTIY
v_gene: TRBV30; j_gene: TRBJ1-2; CDR3aa: AWIVVGRGYT
v_gene: TRBV3-1/TRBV3-2; j_gene: TRBJ2-5; CDR3aa: ASSLFVGVETQY
v_gene: TRBV3-1/TRBV3-2; j_gene: TRBJ1-1; CDR3aa: ASSQGWNTEAF
v_gene: TRBV5-5; j_gene: TRBJ1-2; CDR3aa: ASSQDIRVLRESGYT
v_gene: TRBV5-1; j_gene: TRBJ2-1; CDR3aa: ASSEQPTGTDAEQF
v_gene: TRBV2; j_gene: TRBJ1-2; CDR3aa: ASSEVTAYT
v_gene: TRBV7-8; j_gene: TRBJ2-5; CDR3aa: ASSLTSGGGLETQY
v_gene: TRBV6-5; j_gene: TRBJ1-1; CDR3aa: ASSYLDRGTEAF
v_gene: TRBV6-5; j_gene: TRBJ1-2; CDR3aa: ASRGGGQANYGYT
v_gene: TRBV30; j_gene: TRBJ1-2; CDR3aa: AWKLFRYT
v_gene: TRBV25-1; j_gene: TRBJ1-2; CDR3aa: ASSEGQDYGYT
v_gene: TRBV5-4; j_gene: TRBJ1-4; CDR3aa: ASSRAEVANEKLF
v_gene: TRBV18; j_gene: TRBJ1-1; CDR3aa: ASSPPSADRAT
v_gene: TRBV19; j_gene: TRBJ1-6; CDR3aa: ASSIGQGSVDSPLH
v_gene: TRBV27; j_gene: TRBJ2-2; CDR3aa: ASKLLGTEMNTGELF
v_gene: TRBV5-1; j_gene: TRBJ2-7; CDR3aa: ASSRDRRSYEQY
v_gene: TRBV29-1; j_gene: TRBJ2-3; CDR3aa: SARLAGVTDTQY